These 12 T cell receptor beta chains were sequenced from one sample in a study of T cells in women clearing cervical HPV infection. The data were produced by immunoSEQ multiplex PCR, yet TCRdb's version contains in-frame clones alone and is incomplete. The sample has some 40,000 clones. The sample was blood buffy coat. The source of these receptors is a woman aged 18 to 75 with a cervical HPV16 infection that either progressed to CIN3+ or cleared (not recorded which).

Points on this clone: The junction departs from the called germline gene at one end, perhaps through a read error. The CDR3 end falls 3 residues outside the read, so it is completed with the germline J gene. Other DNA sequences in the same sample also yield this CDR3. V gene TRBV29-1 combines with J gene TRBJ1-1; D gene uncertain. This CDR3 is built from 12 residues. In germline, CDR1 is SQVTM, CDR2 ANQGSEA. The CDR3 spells CSVTTGNTEAFF. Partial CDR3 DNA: TGCAGCGTTACGACGGGGAACACCGAA.

The CDR3 sequence: CSASGGIIGYTF. Incomplete CDR3 DNA: TGCAGTGCTAGTGGCGGGATAATTGGC. The chain links TRBV20-1 to TRBJ1-2; D gene unclear. The read ends 3 residues shy of where the CDR3 ends; the end is completed using the germline J gene. CDR3 size: 12 residues. The germline V gene has CDR1 DFQATT and CDR2 SNEGSKA (reference sequence). V was trimmed by 3 bases and J by 7 bases, leaving 12 bases between them.

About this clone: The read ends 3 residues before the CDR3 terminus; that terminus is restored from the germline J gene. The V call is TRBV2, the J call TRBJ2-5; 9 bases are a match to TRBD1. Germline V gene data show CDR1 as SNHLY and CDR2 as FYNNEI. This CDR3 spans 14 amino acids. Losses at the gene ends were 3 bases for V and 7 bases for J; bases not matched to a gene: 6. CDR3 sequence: CASSDGTGSRTQYF. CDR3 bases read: TGTGCCAGCAGTGATGGGACAGGGTCTAGGACC.

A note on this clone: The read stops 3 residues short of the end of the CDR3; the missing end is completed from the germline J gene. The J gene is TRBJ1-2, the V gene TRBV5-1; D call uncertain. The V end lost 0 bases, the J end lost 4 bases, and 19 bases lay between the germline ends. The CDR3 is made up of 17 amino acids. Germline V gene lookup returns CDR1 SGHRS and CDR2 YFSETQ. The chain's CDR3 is CASSLGPDVDAGYGYTF. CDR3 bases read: TGCGCCAGCAGCTTGGGACCAGACGTTGACGCGGGCTATGGC. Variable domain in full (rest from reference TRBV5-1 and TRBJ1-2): KAGVTQTPRYLIKTRGQQVTLSCSPISGHRSVSWYQQTPGQGLQFLFEYFSETQRNKGNFPGRFSGRQFSNSRSEMNVSTLELGDSALYLCASSLGPDVDAGYGYTFGSGTRLTVV.

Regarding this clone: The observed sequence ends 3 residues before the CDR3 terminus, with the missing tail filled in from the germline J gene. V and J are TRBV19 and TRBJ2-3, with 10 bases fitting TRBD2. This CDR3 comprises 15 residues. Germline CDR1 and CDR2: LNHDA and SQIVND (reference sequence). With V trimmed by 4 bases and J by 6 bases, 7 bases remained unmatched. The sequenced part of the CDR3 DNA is TGTGCCAGTAGTAATTTAGCGGGAGGTGTTGATACG. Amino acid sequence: CASSNLAGGVDT. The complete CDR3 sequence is CASSNLAGGVDTQYF.

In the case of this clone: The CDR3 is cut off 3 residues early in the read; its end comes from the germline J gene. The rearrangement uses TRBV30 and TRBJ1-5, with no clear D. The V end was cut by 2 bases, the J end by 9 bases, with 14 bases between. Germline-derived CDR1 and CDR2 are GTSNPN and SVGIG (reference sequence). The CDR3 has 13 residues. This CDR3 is CAWSLGGVRPQHF. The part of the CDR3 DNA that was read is TGTGCCTGGAGTCTCGGCGGGGTCCGGCCC.

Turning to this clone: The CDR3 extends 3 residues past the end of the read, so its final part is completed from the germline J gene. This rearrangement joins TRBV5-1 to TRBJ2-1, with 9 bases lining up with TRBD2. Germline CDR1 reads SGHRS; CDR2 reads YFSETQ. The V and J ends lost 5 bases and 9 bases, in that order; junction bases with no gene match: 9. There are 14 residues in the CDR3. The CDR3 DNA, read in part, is TGCGCCAGCAGTTCAGCGGGAGGAGAGGCTGAG. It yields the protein CASSSAGGEAE. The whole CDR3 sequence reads CASSSAGGEAEQFF.

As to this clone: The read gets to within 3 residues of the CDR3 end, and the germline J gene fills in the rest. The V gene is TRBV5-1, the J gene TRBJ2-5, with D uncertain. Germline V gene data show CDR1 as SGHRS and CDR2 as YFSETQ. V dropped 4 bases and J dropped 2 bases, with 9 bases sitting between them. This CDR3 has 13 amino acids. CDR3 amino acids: CASSLPPQETQYF. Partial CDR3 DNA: TGCGCCAGCAGCCTACCCCCTCAAGAGACC.

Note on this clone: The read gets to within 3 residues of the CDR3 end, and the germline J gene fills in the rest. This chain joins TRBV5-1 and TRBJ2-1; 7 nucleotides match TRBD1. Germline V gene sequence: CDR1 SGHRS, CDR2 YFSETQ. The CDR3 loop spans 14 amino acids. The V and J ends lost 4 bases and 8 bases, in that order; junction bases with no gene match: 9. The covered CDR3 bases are TGCGCCAGCAGCGCCCGGGACAGTGGTGATGAG. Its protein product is CASSARDSGDE. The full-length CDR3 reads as CASSARDSGDEQFF.

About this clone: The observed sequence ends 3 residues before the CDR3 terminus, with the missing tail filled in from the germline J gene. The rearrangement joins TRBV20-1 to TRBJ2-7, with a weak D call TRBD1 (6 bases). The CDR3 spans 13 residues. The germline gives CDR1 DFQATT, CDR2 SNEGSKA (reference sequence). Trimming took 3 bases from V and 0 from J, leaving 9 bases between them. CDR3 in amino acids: CSARTGISYEQYF. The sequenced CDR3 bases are TGCAGTGCTAGGACAGGAATCTCCTACGAG.

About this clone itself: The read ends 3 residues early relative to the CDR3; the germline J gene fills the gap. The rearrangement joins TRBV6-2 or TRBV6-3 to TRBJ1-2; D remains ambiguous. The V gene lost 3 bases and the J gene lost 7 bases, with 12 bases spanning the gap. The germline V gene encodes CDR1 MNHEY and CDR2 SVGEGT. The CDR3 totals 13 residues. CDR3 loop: CASSYGRAGGYTF. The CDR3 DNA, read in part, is TGTGCCAGCAGTTATGGGCGGGCTGGTGGC.

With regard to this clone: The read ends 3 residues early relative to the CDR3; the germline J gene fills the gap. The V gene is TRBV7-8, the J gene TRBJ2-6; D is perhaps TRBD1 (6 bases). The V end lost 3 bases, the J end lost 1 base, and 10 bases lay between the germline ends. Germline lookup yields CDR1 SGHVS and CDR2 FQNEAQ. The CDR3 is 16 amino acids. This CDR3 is CASSFAQGSGANVLTF. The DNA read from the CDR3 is TGTGCCAGCAGCTTCGCCCAGGGGTCTGGGGCCAACGTC.